These 7 T cell receptor beta chains came from one sample sequenced in a study of CD8+CD57+ T cells in acquired aplastic anemia. CD8+CD57+ cell expansion, shown by flow cytometry, had occurred in the patients selected for sequencing. Researchers used genomic DNA as the template to profile TCR beta VDJ and CDR3. TCRdb reprocessed the reads with MiXCR, giving one entry per CDR3 protein. The sample has around 200,000 distinct CDR3 sequences; about half are singletons. The sample consisted of sorted CD4+, CD8+, or CD8+CD57+ T cells (not recorded which) from PBMCs. All receptors derive from a human donor with aplastic anemia.

The chain couples TRBV20-1 to TRBJ1-1; D not resolved. Per germline, CDR1 DFQATT and CDR2 SNEGSKA (reference sequence). This CDR3 has 13 residues. Trimming pared 7 bases from V and 0 bases from J, leaving 12 bases between. The CDR3 sequence: CSVPASMNTEAFF. Written as DNA, the CDR3 is TGCAGTGTCCCCGCCTCCATGAACACTGAAGCTTTCTTT.

A remark on this clonotype: One end of the junction is discordant with germline, which a read error may explain. The chain couples TRBV30 to TRBJ1-5, with TRBD1 as a possible D gene (6 bases). Germline CDR1 GTSNPN, CDR2 SVGIG (reference sequence). The CDR3 is 14 residues long. The CDR3 reads CAWGVSDRHQPQHF. The CDR3 bases are TGTGCCTGGGGTGTATCGGACAGACATCAGCCCCAGCATTTT.

The chain employs TRBV2 and TRBJ2-2; D may be TRBD2 (7 bases). Per germline, CDR1 SNHLY and CDR2 FYNNEI. Trimming stripped 2 bases from V and 8 bases from J, with 15 bases between. The CDR3 is 15 residues long. The CDR3 region is CASSERGGVAGELFF. CDR3 nucleotide sequence: TGTGCCAGCAGTGAACGAGGGGGGGTAGCGGGGGAGCTGTTTTTT.

Ten or more counts support this clonotype. This chain joins TRBV5-1 and TRBJ1-1; D is unclear. V lost 1 base, J lost 8 bases, and 9 bases lay in between. CDR1 is SGHRS and CDR2 is YFSETQ in the germline V gene. The CDR3 length is 12 residues. This CDR3 is CASSLNRLEAFF. For the CDR3, the DNA is TGCGCCAGCAGCTTGAACAGACTGGAAGCTTTCTTT.

The V and J genes are TRBV19 and TRBJ2-2; D is uncertain. Germline V gene data show CDR1 as LNHDA and CDR2 as SQIVND (reference sequence). This CDR3 is built from 11 residues. Deletions cut 9 bases from V and 0 bases from J, with 2 bases between. The CDR3 loop reads CASANTGELFF. In nucleotides, the CDR3 is TGTGCCAGCGCGAACACCGGGGAGCTGTTTTTT.

This clonotype was detected many times. The chain links TRBV19 to TRBJ2-2; no firm D call. Germline V gene lookup returns CDR1 LNHDA and CDR2 SQIVND (reference sequence). There are 12 residues in the CDR3. Between the trimmed V and J ends, which lost 5 bases and 4 bases, there was a span of 5 bases. The CDR3 loop is CASSPFTGELFF. The CDR3, as DNA: TGTGCCAGTAGTCCCTTCACCGGGGAGCTGTTTTTT. Based on the CDR3 plus reference TRBV19 and TRBJ2-2, the full variable domain is DGGITQSPKYLFRKEGQNVTLSCEQNLNHDAMYWYRQDPGQGLRLIYYSQIVNDFQKGDIAEGYSVSREKKESFPLTVTSAQKNPTAFYLCASSPFTGELFFGEGSRLTVL.

As regards this clonotype: This likely comes from a read error, as the CDR3 has no conserved phenylalanine or tryptophan at its end. V usage is TRBV19 and J usage is TRBJ2-7; TRBD2 might be the D (7 bases). The CDR3 sequence is 13 residues long. Trimming took off 3 bases at V and 7 bases at J, with 13 bases between the two ends. The germline CDR1 and CDR2 sequences are LNHDA and SQIVND (reference sequence). CDR3 sequence reads: CASSMEGGEEQYL. CDR3 DNA: TGTGCCAGTAGTATGGAGGGGGGGGAAGAGCAGTACCTC.